This T cell receptor beta chain was captured in a study of T cells after yellow fever vaccination. Across the whole study: Low-cell-number fractions were prepared with SMART-Seq v4 Ultra Low Input.

Notes on the study in general: Faster peaking, at day 5 versus 15, marked a secondary response that was weaker. Re-detected after boosting: most primary clones, 96% of CD4 and under 90% of CD8.

With regard to this clonotype: Its antigen is currently unknown.

TCRdb used MiXCR to reprocess the 5' RACE reads, holding one entry per CDR3 protein. The table includes under 550,000 distinct CDR3 sequences, just over 20% detected once. This CDR3 spans 14 amino acids. V lost 0 bases, J lost 1 base, and 8 bases lay in between. Germline loops: CDR1 SGDLS, CDR2 YYNGEE. The chain joins TRBV9 to TRBJ2-7; D perhaps matches TRBD1 (5 bases). This TCR came from a man younger than 35 who received the YFV17D yellow fever vaccine. Source: PBMCs, taken 21 days after the first yellow fever vaccination. The CDR3 bases are TGTGCCAGCAGCGTAGGGACATATTCCTACGAGCAGTACTTC. Its protein is CASSVGTYSYEQYF. The full variable domain, completed using reference TRBV9 and TRBJ2-7, is DSGVTQTPKHLITATGQRVTLRCSPRSGDLSVYWYQQSLDQGLQFLIQYYNGEERAKGNILERFSAQQFPDLHSELNLSSLELGDSALYFCASSVGTYSYEQYFGPGTRLTVT.